The 32 T cell receptor beta chains listed next were all sequenced from one sample in a study of breast tumors, draining lymph nodes, adjacent tissues. Breast cancer patients provided tissue from their axillary draining lymph nodes. A single record per CDR3 protein comes from TCRdb applying MiXCR to the multiplex PCR reads. Here the sample spans a few hundred thousand distinct CDR3 sequences, under 40% being singletons. Material: axillary lymph node tissue. These receptors were obtained from a female donor with breast cancer. Some clones in this sample may be carry-over from other donors' samples.

This CDR3 reads CASLDRGNETQYF. CDR3 in DNA: TGTGCCAGTCTAGACAGGGGGAATGAGACCCAGTACTTC. This sequence joins TRBV2 and TRBJ2-5, with 9 bases lining up with TRBD1. This CDR3 is 13 amino acids long. Germline CDR1 SNHLY, CDR2 FYNNEI. V was clipped by 9 bases and J by 5 bases; unmatched bases: 7.

This clonotype was detected many times. The chain has TRBV9 and TRBJ2-6; 8 bases agree with TRBD2. CDR1 and CDR2 from the germline V gene are SGDLS and YYNGEE. V shed 4 bases, J shed 0 bases, and the junction held 6 bases outside the gene matches. This CDR3 contains 17 residues. The CDR3 DNA sequence: TGTGCCAGCAGCCCCCGGGGGGGGGTCTCTGGGGCCAACGTCCTGACTTTC. It specifies CASSPRGGVSGANVLTF.

V and J are TRBV24-1 and TRBJ2-1, with TRBD2 identical over 9 bases. Per the germline V gene, CDR1 is KGHDR and CDR2 is SFDVKD. The junction had 10 bases not matched to a gene; V was cut back by 7 bases and J by 1 base. CDR3 length: 17 amino acids. DNA of the CDR3: TGTGCCACCAGGGCCCACAAGAGCGGGGGGTCCTACAATGAGCAGTTCTTC. It encodes CATRAHKSGGSYNEQFF.

This clonotype was detected ten times or more. The chain joins TRBV12-3 or TRBV12-4 to TRBJ2-3; D unresolved. The CDR3 is 12 residues long. V lost 6 bases to trimming and J lost 3 bases, with 7 bases between them. The CDR3 nucleotides read TGTGCCAGCAGAGGGTCTACAGATACGCAGTATTTT. Protein product: CASRGSTDTQYF.

This clonotype was picked up many times. This chain uses TRBV24-1 with TRBJ2-3; a weak D match, TRBD1 (6 bases). The CDR3 spans 16 residues. V was shortened by 4 bases and J by 0 bases, with 13 bases between the two germline ends. The germline CDR1 and CDR2 sequences are KGHDR and SFDVKD. The CDR3 DNA reads as TGTGCCACCAGTGACCGGACAGTTCGCAGCACAGATACGCAGTATTTT. Encoded protein: CATSDRTVRSTDTQYF.

For this clonotype: A clone one base away is much larger, so this may be a read error. V usage is TRBV6-6 and J usage is TRBJ2-7; TRBD2 matches at 8 bases. The CDR3 totals 18 residues. Germline trimming cut 5 bases from V and 6 bases from J; bases unmatched to any gene: 21. The germline gives CDR1 MNHNY, CDR2 SVGAGI (reference sequence). The CDR3 reads CASSPPLGSGMITCEQYF. CDR3 coding DNA: TGTGCCAGCAGTCCCCCCCTGGGTAGCGGGATGATAACCTGCGAGCAGTACTTC.

About this clonotype itself: A much larger clone sits a single nucleotide away, making a read error possible. The V call is TRBV20-1, the J call TRBJ1-2; D possibly corresponds to TRBD1 (6 bases). Between the trimmed V and J ends, which lost 2 bases and 10 bases, there was a span of 17 bases. CDR3 length equals 13 residues. Germline CDR1 and CDR2: DFQATT and SNEGSKA (reference sequence). The CDR3 sequence is CSARTGWDRAYTF. CDR3 sequence (DNA): TGCAGTGCTAGAACAGGGTGGGATAGAGCCTACACCTTC.

Points on this clonotype: A much larger clonotype is one base distant, so this may be a read error. The chain joins TRBV6-5 to TRBJ2-5; D gene ambiguous. The CDR3 has 15 residues. CDR1 and CDR2 from the germline V gene are MNHEY and SVGAGI. The CDR3: CASSYSGAEQESQYF. Here the CDR3 DNA reads TGTGCCAGCAGTTACTCGGGTGCTGAACAAGAGTCCCAGTACTTC.

This clonotype was picked up many times. The V gene is TRBV7-9, the J gene TRBJ1-2; D is undetermined. The V gene lost 6 bases and the J gene lost 3 bases, with 11 bases spanning the gap. Germline CDR1 and CDR2: SEHNR and FQNEAQ (reference sequence). The CDR3 loop spans 13 amino acids. The CDR3 coding sequence is TGTGCCAGCAGAGGACTCGTTGACTATGGCTACACCTTC. Translating gives CASRGLVDYGYTF.

This clonotype appeared a few times. A read error is possible here, since a much larger clone lies one base away. The chain uses TRBV20-1 and TRBJ2-1; TRBD2 matches at 13 bases. CDR3 length: 11 amino acids. Germline CDR1 DFQATT, CDR2 SNEGSKA (reference sequence). CDR3 coding DNA: TGCAGTGCTCGGGGACTAGCGGGGCCTTCCTTC. Residues: CSARGLAGPSF.

CDR3 in amino acids: CASSTGPPGVNEQFF. In DNA, the CDR3 is TGTGCCAGCAGTACCGGCCCTCCCGGGGTTAATGAGCAGTTCTTC. This sequence joins TRBV2 and TRBJ2-1, with D tentatively TRBD2 (5 bases). Trimming took 5 bases from V and 7 from J, leaving 18 bases between them. Germline loops: CDR1 SNHLY, CDR2 FYNNEI. CDR3 length: 15 residues.

Notes on this clonotype: This sequence may be a read error, since a much larger clone differs from it by one base. This sequence joins TRBV6-1 and TRBJ2-2, with D uncertain. CDR1 is MNHNS and CDR2 is SASEGT in the germline V gene. The CDR3 extends over 11 amino acids. Trimming stripped 7 bases from V and 5 bases from J, with 5 bases between. In DNA form, the CDR3 reads TGTGCCAGCAAGCTTACCGGGGAGCTGTTTTTT. It translates to CASKLTGELFF.

As for this clonotype: Compared with germline, one end of the junction differs, possibly owing to a read error. The CDR3 reads CASTVSQAGTDLYGYIF. The CDR3 DNA reads as TGTGCCAGCACGGTCAGCCAAGCCGGGACGGACCTCTATGGCTACATCTTC. The chain has TRBV25-1 and TRBJ1-2; maybe TRBD1 (5 bases). CDR1 is MGHDK and CDR2 is SYGVNS in the germline V gene. The CDR3 extends over 17 amino acids.

This clonotype has at least ten counts. The rearrangement joins TRBV5-1 to TRBJ1-5; the D gene is possibly TRBD1 (5 bases). CDR1 and CDR2 (germline): SGHRS, YFSETQ. There are 15 residues in the CDR3. The V and J ends lost 4 bases and 4 bases respectively, with 15 bases between them. The chain's CDR3 is CASSPTGHENQPQHF. As DNA, the CDR3 is TGCGCCAGCAGCCCCACCGGACATGAGAATCAGCCCCAGCATTTT.

Details on this clonotype: A much larger clonotype is one base distant, so this may be a read error. The chain uses TRBV9 and TRBJ2-5; the D gene is possibly TRBD2 (7 bases). This CDR3 has 15 residues. Germline CDR1 and CDR2: SGDLS and YYNGEE. CDR3 loop: CASSVGRGGGETPYF. Written as DNA, the CDR3 is TGTGCCAGCAGCGTAGGTAGGGGGGGCGGAGAGACCCCGTACTTC.

The CDR3 sequence: CATSRGGPNTGELFF. In DNA form, the CDR3 reads TGTGCCACCAGCAGAGGGGGGCCGAACACCGGGGAGCTGTTTTTT. V and J are TRBV15 and TRBJ2-2; D perhaps matches TRBD1 (6 bases). Trimming removed 1 base at V and 0 bases at J, with 6 bases between. The CDR3 consists of 15 residues. CDR1 LNHNV and CDR2 YYDKDF come from the germline V gene (reference sequence).

V gene TRBV29-1 combines with J gene TRBJ2-3; D not certain. CDR1 and CDR2 (germline): SQVTM, ANQGSEA. With 5 bases removed from V and 1 base from J, the gap between germline ends came to 4 bases. CDR3 length: 11 residues. This chain's CDR3 is CSVSGTDTQYF. CDR3 coding DNA: TGCAGCGTTTCGGGCACAGATACGCAGTATTTT.

This chain links TRBV15 with TRBJ1-5, with TRBD1 matching 9 bases. The junction had 15 bases not matched to a gene; V was cut back by 3 bases and J by 0 bases. Germline V gene sequence: CDR1 LNHNV, CDR2 YYDKDF (reference sequence). CDR3 length equals 20 residues. CDR3 sequence: CATSSARGVPGQGSNQPQHF. The CDR3 DNA follows: TGTGCCACCAGCAGTGCTAGGGGGGTCCCGGGACAGGGTAGCAATCAGCCCCAGCATTTT.

DNA for the CDR3: TGTGCCAGCAGTTACGTGAGTAGCGGGAGTTCCGAGACCCAGTACTTC. It is translated as CASSYVSSGSSETQYF. This chain uses TRBV6-5 with TRBJ2-5, with 9 positions matching TRBD2. The CDR3 is made up of 16 amino acids. Germline trimming cut 2 bases from V and 5 bases from J; bases unmatched to any gene: 9. Germline V lookup: CDR1 MNHEY, CDR2 SVGAGI.

The rearrangement joins TRBV28 to TRBJ2-7; TRBD2 might be the D (5 bases). The CDR3 extends over 14 amino acids. The germline V gene has CDR1 MDHEN and CDR2 SYDVKM. V gave up 5 bases and J gave up 2 bases, with 13 bases separating them. The CDR3 loop is CASSPTGITYEQYF. The CDR3 bases are TGTGCCAGCAGTCCAACGGGAATAACCTACGAGCAGTACTTC.

This clonotype was counted many times. Compared with germline, one end of the junction differs, possibly owing to a read error. V and J are TRBV7-7 and TRBJ2-5, with D possibly TRBD2 on 6 matching bases. CDR1 and CDR2 (germline): SSHAT, FNYEAQ (reference sequence). The CDR3 consists of 14 residues. Written as DNA, the CDR3 is TGTGCTAGCAGCCTCAGACTAGGACAAGAGACCCAGTACTTC. This sequence encodes CASSLRLGQETQYF.

Concerning this clonotype itself: One base away lies a much larger clone, so this may be a sequencing read error. This chain uses TRBV2 with TRBJ2-1, with D possibly called TRBD1 or TRBD2 (5 bases each). The CDR3 loop spans 14 amino acids. The germline V gene encodes CDR1 SNHLY and CDR2 FYNNEI. The DNA for the CDR3 is TGTGCCAGCAGTCCCCGGGGCCAATACAATGGGCAGTTCTTC. Translated: CASSPRGQYNGQFF.

This clonotype was recorded a few times. The chain links TRBV20-1 to TRBJ1-1; the D is unclear. The germline V gene has CDR1 DFQATT and CDR2 SNEGSKA (reference sequence). The V gene lost 4 bases and the J gene lost 1 base, with 10 bases spanning the gap. CDR3 length equals 13 residues. CDR3 amino acids: CSATTSENTEAFF. In DNA form, the CDR3 reads TGCAGTGCTACGACATCGGAGAACACTGAAGCTTTCTTT.

This clonotype was counted once. The chain is built from TRBV2 and TRBJ2-5; D is undetermined. Trimming shortened V by 8 bases and J by 6 bases, and 7 bases separated the two germline ends. The length of the CDR3 is 10 residues. From germline, CDR1 is SNHLY and CDR2 FYNNEI. CDR3 protein: CASGGQTQYF. As DNA, the CDR3 is TGTGCCAGCGGCGGACAGACCCAGTACTTC.

This clonotype appeared many times. This chain joins TRBV4-3 and TRBJ1-2; D ambiguous. CDR1 is LGHNA, CDR2 YSLEER, per germline. CDR3 length: 14 amino acids. Trimming stripped 3 bases from V and 1 base from J, with 9 bases between. CDR3: CASSQTLNNYGYTF. CDR3 nucleotide sequence: TGCGCCAGCAGCCAGACACTGAATAACTATGGCTACACCTTC.

This clonotype showed up many times. The genes are TRBV20-1 and TRBJ2-5; 14 positions match TRBD2. Germline assignment: CDR1 DFQATT and CDR2 SNEGSKA (reference sequence). The CDR3 length is 15 residues. V shed 3 bases and J 2 bases; nucleotides not matched to a gene: 2. For the CDR3, the DNA is TGCAGTGCTAGCCGACTAGCGGGGGGGCAAGAGACCCAGTACTTC. Encoded protein: CSASRLAGGQETQYF.

This clonotype has at least ten counts. V usage is TRBV19 and J usage is TRBJ2-2, with D perhaps TRBD1 (5 bases). V lost 7 bases and J lost 2, with 17 bases in between. Germline assignment: CDR1 LNHDA and CDR2 SQIVND (reference sequence). The CDR3 runs 16 residues. Here the CDR3 reads CASNTRPTVNTGELFF. CDR3 in DNA: TGTGCCAGTAACACCCGGCCGACAGTAAACACCGGGGAGCTGTTTTTT.

This clonotype was counted many times. The V and J genes are TRBV4-2 and TRBJ2-7, with D hard to call. This CDR3 region has 13 residues. Germline V CDR1 and CDR2: LGHNA, YNFKEQ. The V end was cut by 3 bases, the J end by 3 bases, with 9 bases between. The chain's CDR3 is CASSQAHSYEQYF. CDR3 sequence (DNA): TGTGCCAGCAGCCAGGCACACAGCTACGAGCAGTACTTC.

This clonotype was seen at least ten times. The chain has TRBV7-9 and TRBJ1-2; TRBD1 matches 8 bases. CDR1 is SEHNR and CDR2 is FQNEAQ in the germline V gene (reference sequence). V trimming: 5 bases; J trimming: 7 bases; junction bases outside the gene matches: 6. The CDR3 is made up of 13 amino acids. This CDR3 reads CASSLQGASGYTF. In nucleotides, the CDR3 is TGTGCCAGCAGCCTCCAGGGGGCATCTGGCTACACCTTC.

The gene calls are TRBV29-1 and TRBJ1-2; D is unclear. The CDR3 extends over 14 amino acids. Looked up from germline, CDR1 is SQVTM and CDR2 is ANQGSEA. Trimming shortened V by 8 bases and J by 3 bases, and 19 bases separated the two germline ends. Written as DNA, the CDR3 is TGCAGCTTGGGGTCAGCCCCTGAATACTATGGCTACACCTTC. Its translation is CSLGSAPEYYGYTF.

This clonotype was picked up many times. The J gene is TRBJ1-6, the V gene TRBV3-1, with a weak D call TRBD1 (6 bases). V shed 2 bases and J shed 10 bases, with 18 bases lying between them. From germline, CDR1 is LGHDT and CDR2 YNNKEL (reference sequence). The CDR3 has 16 residues. The CDR3 spells CASSQTTATGNSPLHF. The CDR3 coding sequence is TGTGCCAGCAGCCAAACCACGGCGACAGGCAACTCACCCCTCCACTTT.

This clonotype appeared a single time. The V and J genes are TRBV10-3 and TRBJ1-2; 8 nucleotides align to TRBD1. Germline CDR1 reads ENHRY; CDR2 reads SYGVKD. The CDR3 runs to 14 residues. Trimming removed 4 bases from V and 12 bases from J; junction bases left unmatched: 13. The CDR3 is CAISGGQANSGNTF. The DNA for the CDR3 is TGTGCCATCAGTGGGGGACAGGCCAACTCTGGAAACACCTTC.